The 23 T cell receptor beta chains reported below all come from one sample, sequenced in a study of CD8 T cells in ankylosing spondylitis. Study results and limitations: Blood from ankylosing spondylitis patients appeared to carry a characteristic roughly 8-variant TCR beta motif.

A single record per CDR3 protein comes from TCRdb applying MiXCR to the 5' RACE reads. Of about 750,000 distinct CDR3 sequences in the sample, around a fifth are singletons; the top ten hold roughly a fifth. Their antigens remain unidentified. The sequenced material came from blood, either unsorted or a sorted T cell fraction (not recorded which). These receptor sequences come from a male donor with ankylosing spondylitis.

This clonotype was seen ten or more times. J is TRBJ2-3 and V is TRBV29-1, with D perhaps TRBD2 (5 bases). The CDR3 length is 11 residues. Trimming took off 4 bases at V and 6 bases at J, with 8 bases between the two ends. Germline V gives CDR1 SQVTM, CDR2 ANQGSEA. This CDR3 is CSVAGVDTQYF. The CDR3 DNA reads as TGCAGCGTTGCCGGGGTGGATACGCAGTATTTT.

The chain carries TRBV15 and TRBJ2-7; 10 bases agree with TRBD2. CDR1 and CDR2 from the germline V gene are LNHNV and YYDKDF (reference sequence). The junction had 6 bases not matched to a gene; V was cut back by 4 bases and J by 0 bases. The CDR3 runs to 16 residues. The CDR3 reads CATSTGTSESSYEQYF. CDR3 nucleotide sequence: TGTGCCACCAGCACCGGGACTAGCGAGAGCTCCTACGAGCAGTACTTC.

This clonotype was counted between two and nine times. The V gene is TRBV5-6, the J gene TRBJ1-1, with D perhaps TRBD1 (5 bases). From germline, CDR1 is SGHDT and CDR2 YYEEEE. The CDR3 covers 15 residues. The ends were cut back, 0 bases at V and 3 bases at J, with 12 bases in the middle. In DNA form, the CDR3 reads TGTGCCAGCAGCTTGGAGAGACAGACTGACACTGAAGCTTTCTTT. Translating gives CASSLERQTDTEAFF.

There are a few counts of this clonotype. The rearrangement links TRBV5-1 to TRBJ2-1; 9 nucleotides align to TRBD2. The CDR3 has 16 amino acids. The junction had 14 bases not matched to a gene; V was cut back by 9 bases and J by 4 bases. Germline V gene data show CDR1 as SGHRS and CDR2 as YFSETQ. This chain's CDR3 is CATQMTGGREYNEQFF. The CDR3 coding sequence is TGCGCCACACAGATGACTGGCGGGAGGGAGTACAATGAGCAGTTCTTC.

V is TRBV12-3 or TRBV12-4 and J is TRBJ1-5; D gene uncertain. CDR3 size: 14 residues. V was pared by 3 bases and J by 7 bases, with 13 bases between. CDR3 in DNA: TGTGCCAGCAGTTTCTTAGGTAGTTGGCAGCCCCAGCATTTT. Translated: CASSFLGSWQPQHF.

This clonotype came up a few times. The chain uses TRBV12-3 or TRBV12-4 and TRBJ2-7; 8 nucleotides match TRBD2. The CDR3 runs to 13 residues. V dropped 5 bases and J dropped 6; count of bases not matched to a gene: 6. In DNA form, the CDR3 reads TGTGCCAGCAGTCCCGGACTAGCCGCCGAGCAGTACTTC. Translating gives CASSPGLAAEQYF.

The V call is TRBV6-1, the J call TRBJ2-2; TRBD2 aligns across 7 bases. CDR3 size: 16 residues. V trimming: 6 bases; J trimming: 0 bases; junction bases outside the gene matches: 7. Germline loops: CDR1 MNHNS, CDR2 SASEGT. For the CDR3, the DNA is TGTGCCAGCAGACGGACTAGGTCCGCGAACACCGGGGAGCTGTTTTTT. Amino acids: CASRRTRSANTGELFF.

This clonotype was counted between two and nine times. The chain's CDR3 is CASSERANYGYTF. In DNA, the CDR3 is TGTGCCAGCAGTGAAAGGGCTAACTATGGCTACACCTTC. This rearrangement joins TRBV25-1 to TRBJ1-2, with D unclear. V lost 2 bases and J 0 bases, leaving 4 bases between the germline ends. Per germline, CDR1 MGHDK and CDR2 SYGVNS. The CDR3 spans 13 residues.

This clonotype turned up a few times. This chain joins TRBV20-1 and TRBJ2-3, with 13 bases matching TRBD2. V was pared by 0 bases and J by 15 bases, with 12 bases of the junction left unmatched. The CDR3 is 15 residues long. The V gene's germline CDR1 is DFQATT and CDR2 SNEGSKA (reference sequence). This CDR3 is CSARDFTSGRAASYF. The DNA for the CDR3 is TGCAGTGCTAGAGATTTTACTAGCGGGAGGGCCGCGTCATATTTT.

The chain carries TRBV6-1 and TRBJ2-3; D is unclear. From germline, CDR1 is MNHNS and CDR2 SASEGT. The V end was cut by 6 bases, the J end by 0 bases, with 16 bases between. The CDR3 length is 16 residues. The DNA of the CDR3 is TGTGCCAGCAGCTTTGAAGGAGCCCCTAGCACAGATACGCAGTATTTT. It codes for CASSFEGAPSTDTQYF.

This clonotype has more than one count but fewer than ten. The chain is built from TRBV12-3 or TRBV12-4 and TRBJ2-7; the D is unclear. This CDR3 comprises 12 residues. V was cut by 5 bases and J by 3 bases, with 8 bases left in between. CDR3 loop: CASSHEFYEQYF. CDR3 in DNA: TGTGCCAGCAGTCATGAGTTCTACGAGCAGTACTTC.

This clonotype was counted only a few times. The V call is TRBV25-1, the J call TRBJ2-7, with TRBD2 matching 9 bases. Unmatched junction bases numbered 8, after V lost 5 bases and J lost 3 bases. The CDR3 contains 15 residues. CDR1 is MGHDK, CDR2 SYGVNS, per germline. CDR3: CASSPARGGHYEQYF. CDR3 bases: TGTGCCAGCAGTCCTGCGCGGGGGGGCCACTACGAGCAGTACTTC.

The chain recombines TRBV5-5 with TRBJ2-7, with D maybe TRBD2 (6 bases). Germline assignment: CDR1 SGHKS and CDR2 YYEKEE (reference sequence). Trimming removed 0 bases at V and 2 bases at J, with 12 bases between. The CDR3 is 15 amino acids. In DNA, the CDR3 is TGTGCCAGCAGCTTGGTGGGGACTCTCGCCTACGAGCAGTACTTC. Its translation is CASSLVGTLAYEQYF. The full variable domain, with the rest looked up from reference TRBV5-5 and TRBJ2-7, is DAGVTQSPTHLIKTRGQQVTLRCSPISGHKSVSWYQQVLGQGPQFIFQYYEKEERGRGNFPDRFSARQFPNYSSELNVNALLLGDSALYLCASSLVGTLAYEQYFGPGTRLTVT.

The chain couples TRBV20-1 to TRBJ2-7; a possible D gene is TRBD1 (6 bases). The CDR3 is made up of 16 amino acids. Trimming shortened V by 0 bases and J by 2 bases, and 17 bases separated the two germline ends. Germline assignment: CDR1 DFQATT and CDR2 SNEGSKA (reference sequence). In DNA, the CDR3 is TGCAGTGCTAGAGATAGAGGTGGGACAAACCCCTACGAGCAGTACTTC. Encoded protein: CSARDRGGTNPYEQYF.

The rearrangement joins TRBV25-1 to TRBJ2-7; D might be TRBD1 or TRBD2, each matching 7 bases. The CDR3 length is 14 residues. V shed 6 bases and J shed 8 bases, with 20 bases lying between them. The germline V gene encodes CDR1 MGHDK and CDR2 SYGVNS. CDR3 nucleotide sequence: TGTGCCAGCAGGGATCCCCTCAGGGGGGGGAAGCAGTACTTC. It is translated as CASRDPLRGGKQYF.

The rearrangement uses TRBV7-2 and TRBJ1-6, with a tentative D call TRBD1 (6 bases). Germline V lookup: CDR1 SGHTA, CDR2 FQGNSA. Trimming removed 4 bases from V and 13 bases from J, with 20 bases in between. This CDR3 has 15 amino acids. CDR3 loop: CASSSLQGPSYPLHF. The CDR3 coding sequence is TGTGCCAGCAGCTCACTTCAGGGGCCAAGCTATCCCCTCCACTTT. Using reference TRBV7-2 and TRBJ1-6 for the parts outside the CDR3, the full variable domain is GAGVSQSPSNKVTEKGKDVELRCDPISGHTALYWYRQSLGQGLEFLIYFQGNSAPDKSGLPSDRFSAERTGGSVSTLTIQRTQQEDSAVYLCASSSLQGPSYPLHFGNGTRLTVT.

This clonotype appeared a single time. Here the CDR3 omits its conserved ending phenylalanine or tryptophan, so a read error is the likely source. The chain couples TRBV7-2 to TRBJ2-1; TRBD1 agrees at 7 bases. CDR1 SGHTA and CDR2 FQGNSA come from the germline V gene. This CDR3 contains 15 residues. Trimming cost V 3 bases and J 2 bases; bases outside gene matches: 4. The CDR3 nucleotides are TGTGCCAGCAGCTTTCTTCAGGGGGCCTACAATGAGCAGTTCCTC. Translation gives CASSFLQGAYNEQFL.

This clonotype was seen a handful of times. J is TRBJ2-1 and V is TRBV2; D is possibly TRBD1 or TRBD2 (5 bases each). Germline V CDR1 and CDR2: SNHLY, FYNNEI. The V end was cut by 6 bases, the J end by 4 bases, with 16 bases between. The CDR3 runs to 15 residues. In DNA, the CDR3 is TGTGCCAGCAGCATCTCTATGGGACCTTACAATGAGCAGTTCTTC. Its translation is CASSISMGPYNEQFF.

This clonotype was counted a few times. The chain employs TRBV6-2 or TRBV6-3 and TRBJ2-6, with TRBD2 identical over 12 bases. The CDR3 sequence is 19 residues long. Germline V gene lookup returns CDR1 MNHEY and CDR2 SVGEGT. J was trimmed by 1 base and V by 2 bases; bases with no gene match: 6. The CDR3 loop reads CASSYPPLAGGSGANVLTF. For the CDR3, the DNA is TGTGCCAGCAGTTACCCACCACTAGCGGGGGGATCTGGGGCCAACGTCCTGACTTTC.

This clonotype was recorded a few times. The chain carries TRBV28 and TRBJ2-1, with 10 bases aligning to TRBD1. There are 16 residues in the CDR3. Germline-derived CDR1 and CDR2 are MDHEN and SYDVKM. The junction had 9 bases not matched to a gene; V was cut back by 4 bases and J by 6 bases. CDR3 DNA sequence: TGTGCCAGCAGTTCTCCCGGGACAGGGGAAGGCAATGAGCAGTTCTTC. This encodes CASSSPGTGEGNEQFF.

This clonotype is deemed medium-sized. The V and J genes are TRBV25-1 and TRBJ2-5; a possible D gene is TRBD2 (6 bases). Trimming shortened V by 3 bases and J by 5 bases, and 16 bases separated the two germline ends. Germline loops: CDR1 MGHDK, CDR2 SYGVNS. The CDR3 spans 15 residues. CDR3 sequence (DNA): TGTGCCAGCAGTGACCTCGGAGGGGATGTGGAGACCCAGTACTTC. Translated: CASSDLGGDVETQYF.

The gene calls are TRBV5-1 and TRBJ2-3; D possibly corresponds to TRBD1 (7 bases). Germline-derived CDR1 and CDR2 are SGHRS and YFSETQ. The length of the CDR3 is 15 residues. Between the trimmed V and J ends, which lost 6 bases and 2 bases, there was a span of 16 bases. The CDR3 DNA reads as TGCGCCAGCACCTGGGGGGACAGAGACACAGATACGCAGTATTTT. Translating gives CASTWGDRDTDTQYF.

The CDR3: CSARDIEVSNEQFF. The CDR3 nucleotides read TGCAGTGCTAGAGATATTGAGGTATCCAATGAGCAGTTCTTC. The rearrangement uses TRBV20-1 and TRBJ2-1; unclear D gene. V dropped 0 bases and J dropped 6 bases, with 12 bases sitting between them. The CDR3 is 14 residues long. Germline V gene data show CDR1 as DFQATT and CDR2 as SNEGSKA (reference sequence).